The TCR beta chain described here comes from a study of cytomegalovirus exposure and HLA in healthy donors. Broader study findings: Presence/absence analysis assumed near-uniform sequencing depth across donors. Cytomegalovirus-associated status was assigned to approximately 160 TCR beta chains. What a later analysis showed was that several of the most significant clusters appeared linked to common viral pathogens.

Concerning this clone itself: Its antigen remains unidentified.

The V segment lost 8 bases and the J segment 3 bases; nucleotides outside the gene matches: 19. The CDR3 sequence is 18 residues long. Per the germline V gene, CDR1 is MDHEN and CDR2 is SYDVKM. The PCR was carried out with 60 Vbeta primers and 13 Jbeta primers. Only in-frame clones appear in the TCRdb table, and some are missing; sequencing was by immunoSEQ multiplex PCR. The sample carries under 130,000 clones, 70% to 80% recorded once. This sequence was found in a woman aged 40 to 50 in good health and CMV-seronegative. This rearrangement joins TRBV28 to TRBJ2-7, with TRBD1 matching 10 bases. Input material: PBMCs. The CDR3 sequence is CASQVRLGRGDRGYEQYF. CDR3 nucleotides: TGTGCCAGCCAAGTTCGGCTGGGAAGAGGGGACAGGGGCTACGAGCAGTACTTC.